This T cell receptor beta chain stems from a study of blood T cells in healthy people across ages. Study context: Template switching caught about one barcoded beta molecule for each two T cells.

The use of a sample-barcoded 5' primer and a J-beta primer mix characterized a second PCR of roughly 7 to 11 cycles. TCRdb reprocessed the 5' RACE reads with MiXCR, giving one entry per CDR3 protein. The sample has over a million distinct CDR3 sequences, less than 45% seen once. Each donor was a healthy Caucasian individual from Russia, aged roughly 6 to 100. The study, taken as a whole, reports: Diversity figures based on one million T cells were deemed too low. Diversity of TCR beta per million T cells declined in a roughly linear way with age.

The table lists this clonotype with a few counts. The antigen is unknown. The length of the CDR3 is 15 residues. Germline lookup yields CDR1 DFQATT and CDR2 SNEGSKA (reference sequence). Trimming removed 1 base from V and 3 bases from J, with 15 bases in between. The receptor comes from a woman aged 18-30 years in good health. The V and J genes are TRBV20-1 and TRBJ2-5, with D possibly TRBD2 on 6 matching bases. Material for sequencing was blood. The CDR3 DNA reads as TGCAGTGCTAGAGTGCCCGGGACTTCAAAAGAGACCCAGTACTTC. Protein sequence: CSARVPGTSKETQYF.